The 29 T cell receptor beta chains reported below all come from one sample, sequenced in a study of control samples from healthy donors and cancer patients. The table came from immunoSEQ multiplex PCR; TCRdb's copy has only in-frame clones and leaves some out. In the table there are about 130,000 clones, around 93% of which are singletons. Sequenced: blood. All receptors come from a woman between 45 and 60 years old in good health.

The CDR3 sequence is CASTRGAREKLFF. The CDR3, as DNA: TGTGCCAGCACACGGGGGGCACGTGAAAAACTGTTTTTT. The chain uses TRBV28 and TRBJ1-4; a possible D gene is TRBD1 (6 bases). V was trimmed by 7 bases and J by 7 bases, leaving 13 bases between them. The CDR3 totals 13 residues. Germline V CDR1 and CDR2: MDHEN, SYDVKM. Drawing the rest from reference TRBV28 and TRBJ1-4, the complete variable domain is DVKVTQSSRYLVKRTGEKVFLECVQDMDHENMFWYRQDPGLGLRLIYFSYDVKMKEKGDIPEGYSVSREKKERFSLILESASTNQTSMYLCASTRGAREKLFFGSGTQLSVL.

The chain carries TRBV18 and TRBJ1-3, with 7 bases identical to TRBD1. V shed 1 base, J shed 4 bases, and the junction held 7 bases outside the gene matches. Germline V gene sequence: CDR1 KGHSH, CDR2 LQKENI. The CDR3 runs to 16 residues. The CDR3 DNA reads TGTGCCAGCTCACCACAAACAAAGACAGGGGGAAACACCATATATTTT. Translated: CASSPQTKTGGNTIYF.

CDR3: CTSSQAGGFNEQYF. Here the CDR3 DNA reads TGCACCAGCAGCCAAGCTGGAGGGTTCAACGAGCAGTACTTC. The chain has TRBV1 and TRBJ2-7; TRBD2 is taken as the D call from the table, unchecked against the DNA. TRBV1 is designated a pseudogene. The CDR3 consists of 14 residues.

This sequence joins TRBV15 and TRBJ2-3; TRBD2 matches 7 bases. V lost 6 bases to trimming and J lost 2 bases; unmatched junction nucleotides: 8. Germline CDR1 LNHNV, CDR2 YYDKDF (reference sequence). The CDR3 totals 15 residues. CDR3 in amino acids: CATRVGLDYTDTQYF. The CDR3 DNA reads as TGTGCCACCAGAGTAGGACTAGACTACACAGATACGCAGTATTTT.

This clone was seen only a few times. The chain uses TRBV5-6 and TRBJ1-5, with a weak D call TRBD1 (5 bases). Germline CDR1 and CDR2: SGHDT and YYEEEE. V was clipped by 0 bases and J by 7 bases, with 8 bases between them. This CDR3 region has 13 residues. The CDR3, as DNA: TGTGCCAGCAGCTTGGCCGGGGGACAGCCCCAGCATTTT. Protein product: CASSLAGGQPQHF.

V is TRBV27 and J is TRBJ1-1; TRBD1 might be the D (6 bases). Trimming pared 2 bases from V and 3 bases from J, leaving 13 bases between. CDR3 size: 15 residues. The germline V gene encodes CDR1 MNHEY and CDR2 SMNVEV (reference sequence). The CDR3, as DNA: TGTGCCAGCAGTTTAGGTCAGGGGCGGTACACTGAAGCTTTCTTT. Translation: CASSLGQGRYTEAFF.

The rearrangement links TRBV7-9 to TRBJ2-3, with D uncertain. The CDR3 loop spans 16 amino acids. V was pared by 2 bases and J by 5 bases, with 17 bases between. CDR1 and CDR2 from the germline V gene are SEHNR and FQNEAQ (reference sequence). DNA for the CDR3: TGTGCCAGCAGCTTATTTTCCCCTGTTGTCGGAGATACGCAGTATTTT. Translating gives CASSLFSPVVGDTQYF.

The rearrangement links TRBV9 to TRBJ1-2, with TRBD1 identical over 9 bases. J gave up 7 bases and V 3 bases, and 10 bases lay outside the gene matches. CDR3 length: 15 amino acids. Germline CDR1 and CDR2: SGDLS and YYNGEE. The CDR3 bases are TGTGCCAGCAGCGCAGAGACAGGGGGGCCCTTTGGCTACACCTTC. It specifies CASSAETGGPFGYTF. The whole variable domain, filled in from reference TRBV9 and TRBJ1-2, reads DSGVTQTPKHLITATGQRVTLRCSPRSGDLSVYWYQQSLDQGLQFLIQYYNGEERAKGNILERFSAQQFPDLHSELNLSSLELGDSALYFCASSAETGGPFGYTFGSGTRLTVV.

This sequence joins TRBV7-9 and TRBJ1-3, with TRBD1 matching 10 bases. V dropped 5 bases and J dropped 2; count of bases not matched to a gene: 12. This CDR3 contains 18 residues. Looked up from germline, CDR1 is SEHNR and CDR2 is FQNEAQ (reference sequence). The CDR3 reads CASSDPGQGFHPGNTIYF. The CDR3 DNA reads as TGTGCCAGCAGCGATCCGGGACAGGGGTTTCACCCTGGAAACACCATATATTTT.

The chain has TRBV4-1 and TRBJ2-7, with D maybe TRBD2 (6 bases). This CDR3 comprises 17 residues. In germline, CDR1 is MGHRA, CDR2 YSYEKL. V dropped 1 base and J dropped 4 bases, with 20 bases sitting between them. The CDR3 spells CASSQGLGDGGFYEQYF. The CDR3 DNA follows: TGCGCCAGCAGCCAAGGACTAGGGGACGGGGGATTTTACGAGCAGTACTTC.

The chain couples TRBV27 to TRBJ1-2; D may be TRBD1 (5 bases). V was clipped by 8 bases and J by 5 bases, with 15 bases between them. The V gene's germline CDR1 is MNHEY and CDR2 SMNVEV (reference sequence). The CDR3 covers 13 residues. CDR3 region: CASRDPGRYGYTF. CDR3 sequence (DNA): TGTGCCAGCCGGGACCCCGGGAGGTATGGCTACACCTTC.

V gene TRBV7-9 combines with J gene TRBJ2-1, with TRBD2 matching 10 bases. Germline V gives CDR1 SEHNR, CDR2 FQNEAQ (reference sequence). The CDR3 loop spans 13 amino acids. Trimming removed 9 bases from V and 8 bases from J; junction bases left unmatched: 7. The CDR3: CASPSGSGDEQFF. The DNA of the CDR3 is TGTGCCAGTCCTAGCGGGAGTGGGGATGAGCAGTTCTTC. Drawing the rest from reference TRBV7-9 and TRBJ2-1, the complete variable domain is DTGVSQNPRHKITKRGQNVTFRCDPISEHNRLYWYRQTLGQGPEFLTYFQNEAQLEKSRLLSDRFSAERPKGSFSTLEIQRTEQGDSAMYLCASPSGSGDEQFFGPGTRLTVL.

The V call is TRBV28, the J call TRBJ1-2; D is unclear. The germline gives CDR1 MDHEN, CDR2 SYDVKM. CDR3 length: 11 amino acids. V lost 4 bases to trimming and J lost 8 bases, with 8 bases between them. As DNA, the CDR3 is TGTGCCAGCAGTTCATTTGCGGGCTACACCTTC. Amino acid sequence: CASSSFAGYTF.

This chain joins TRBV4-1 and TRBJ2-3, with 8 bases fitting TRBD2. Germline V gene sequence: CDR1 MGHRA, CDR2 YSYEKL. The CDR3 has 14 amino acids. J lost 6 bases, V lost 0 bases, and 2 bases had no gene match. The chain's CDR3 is CASSQEPGGDTQYF. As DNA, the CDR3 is TGCGCCAGCAGCCAAGAGCCGGGGGGGGATACGCAGTATTTT.

CDR3 residues: CASSENQNSPQHF. CDR3 nucleotides: TGTGCCAGCAGTGAAAACCAGAATTCACCCCAGCATTTT. The chain uses TRBV6-1 and TRBJ1-5; D unclear. This CDR3 has 13 residues. V lost 2 bases to trimming and J lost 10 bases, with 12 bases between them. Per the germline V gene, CDR1 is MNHNS and CDR2 is SASEGT.

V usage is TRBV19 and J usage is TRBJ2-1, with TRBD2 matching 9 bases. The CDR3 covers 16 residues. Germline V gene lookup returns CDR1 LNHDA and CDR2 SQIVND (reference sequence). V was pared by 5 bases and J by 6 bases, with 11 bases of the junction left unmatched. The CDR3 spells CASSFSGTSSLNEQFF. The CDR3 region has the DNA TGTGCCAGTAGTTTCTCCGGGACTAGCTCCCTCAATGAGCAGTTCTTC. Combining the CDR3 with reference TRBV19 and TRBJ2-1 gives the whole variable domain DGGITQSPKYLFRKEGQNVTLSCEQNLNHDAMYWYRQDPGQGLRLIYYSQIVNDFQKGDIAEGYSVSREKKESFPLTVTSAQKNPTAFYLCASSFSGTSSLNEQFFGPGTRLTVL.

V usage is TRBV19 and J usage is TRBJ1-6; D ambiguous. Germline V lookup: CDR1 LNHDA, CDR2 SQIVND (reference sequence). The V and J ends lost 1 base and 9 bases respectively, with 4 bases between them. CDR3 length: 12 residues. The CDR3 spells CASSIGSSPLHF. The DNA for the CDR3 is TGTGCCAGTAGTATAGGAAGTTCACCCCTCCACTTT.

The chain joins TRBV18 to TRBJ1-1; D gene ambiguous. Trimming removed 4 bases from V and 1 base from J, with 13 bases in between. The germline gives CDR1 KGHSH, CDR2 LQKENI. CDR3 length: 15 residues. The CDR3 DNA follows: TGTGCCAGCTCACTACGGGAGGGCCCGAACACTGAAGCTTTCTTT. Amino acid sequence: CASSLREGPNTEAFF.

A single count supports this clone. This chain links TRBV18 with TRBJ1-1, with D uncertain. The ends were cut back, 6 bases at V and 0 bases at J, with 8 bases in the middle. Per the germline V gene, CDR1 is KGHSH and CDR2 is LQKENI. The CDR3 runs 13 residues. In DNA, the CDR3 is TGTGCCAGCTCTCAACAGATGAACACTGAAGCTTTCTTT. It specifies CASSQQMNTEAFF.

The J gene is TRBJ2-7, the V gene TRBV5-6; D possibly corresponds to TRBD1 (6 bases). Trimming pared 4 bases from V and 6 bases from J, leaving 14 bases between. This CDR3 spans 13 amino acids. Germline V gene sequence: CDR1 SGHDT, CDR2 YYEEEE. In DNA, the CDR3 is TGTGCCAGCAGCACTGACAGGAGAGGCGAGCAGTACTTC. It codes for CASSTDRRGEQYF. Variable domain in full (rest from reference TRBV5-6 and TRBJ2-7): DAGVTQSPTHLIKTRGQQVTLRCSPKSGHDTVSWYQQALGQGPQFIFQYYEEEERQRGNFPDRFSGHQFPNYSSELNVNALLLGDSALYLCASSTDRRGEQYFGPGTRLTVT.

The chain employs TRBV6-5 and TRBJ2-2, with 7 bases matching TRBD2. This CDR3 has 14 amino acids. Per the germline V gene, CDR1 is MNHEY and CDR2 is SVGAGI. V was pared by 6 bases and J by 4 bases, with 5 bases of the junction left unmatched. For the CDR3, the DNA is TGTGCCAGCAGGGGGGGGGTCGGCACCGGGGAGCTGTTTTTT. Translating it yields CASRGGVGTGELFF.

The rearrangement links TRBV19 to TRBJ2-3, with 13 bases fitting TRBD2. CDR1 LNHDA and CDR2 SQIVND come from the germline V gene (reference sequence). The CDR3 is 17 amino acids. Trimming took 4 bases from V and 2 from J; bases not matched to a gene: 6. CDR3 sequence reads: CASSTRGLAGPTDTQYF. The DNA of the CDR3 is TGTGCCAGTAGTACCCGGGGACTAGCGGGACCCACAGATACGCAGTATTTT.

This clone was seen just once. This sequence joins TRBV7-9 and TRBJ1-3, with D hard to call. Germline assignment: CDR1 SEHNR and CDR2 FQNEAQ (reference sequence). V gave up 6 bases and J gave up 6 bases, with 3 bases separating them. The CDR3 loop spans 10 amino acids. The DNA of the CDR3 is TGTGCCAGCAGTTTAAACACCATATATTTT. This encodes CASSLNTIYF.

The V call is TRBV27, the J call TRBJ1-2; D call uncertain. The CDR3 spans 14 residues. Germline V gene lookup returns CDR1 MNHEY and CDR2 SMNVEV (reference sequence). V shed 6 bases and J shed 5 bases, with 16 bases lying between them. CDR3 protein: CASRSRGVGYGYTF. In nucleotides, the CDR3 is TGTGCCAGCAGATCACGGGGAGTTGGGTATGGCTACACCTTC.

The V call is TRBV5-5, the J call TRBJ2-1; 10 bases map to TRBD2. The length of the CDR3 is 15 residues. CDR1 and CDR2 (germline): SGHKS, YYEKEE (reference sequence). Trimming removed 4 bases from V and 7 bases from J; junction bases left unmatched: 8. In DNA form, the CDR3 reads TGTGCCAGCAGCCAGAGCGGGAGGGTTTATAATGAGCAGTTCTTC. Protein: CASSQSGRVYNEQFF.

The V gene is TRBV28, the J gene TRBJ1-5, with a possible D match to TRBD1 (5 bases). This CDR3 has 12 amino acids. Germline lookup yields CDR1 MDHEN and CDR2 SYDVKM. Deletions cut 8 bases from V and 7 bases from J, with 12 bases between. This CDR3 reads CASGGVRQPQHF. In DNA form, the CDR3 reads TGTGCCAGCGGAGGGGTCAGACAGCCCCAGCATTTT.

The CDR3: CATRQGNSPLHF. DNA for the CDR3: TGTGCCACCAGACAGGGCAATTCACCCCTCCACTTT. The chain couples TRBV24-1 to TRBJ1-6; D possibly corresponds to TRBD1 (6 bases). The CDR3 consists of 12 residues. CDR1 and CDR2 (germline): KGHDR, SFDVKD. Trimming removed 7 bases from V and 7 bases from J, with 7 bases in between.

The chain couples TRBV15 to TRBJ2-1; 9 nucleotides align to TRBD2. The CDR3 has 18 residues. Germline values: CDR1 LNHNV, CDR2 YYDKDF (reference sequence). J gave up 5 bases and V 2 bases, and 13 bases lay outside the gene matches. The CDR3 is CATSRPTGASGAHNEQFF. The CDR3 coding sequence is TGTGCCACCAGCAGACCTACGGGGGCTAGCGGGGCTCACAATGAGCAGTTCTTC.

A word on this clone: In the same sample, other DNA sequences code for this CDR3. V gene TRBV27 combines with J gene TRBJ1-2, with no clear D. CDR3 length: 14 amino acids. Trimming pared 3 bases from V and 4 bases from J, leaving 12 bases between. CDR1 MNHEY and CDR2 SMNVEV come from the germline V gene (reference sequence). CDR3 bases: TGTGCCAGCAGTTTTCGAGCCCACTCCTATGGCTACACCTTC. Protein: CASSFRAHSYGYTF.